The 20 T cell receptor beta chains reported below all come from one sample, sequenced in a study of CD8 T cells in ankylosing spondylitis. MiXCR was run by TCRdb on the 5' RACE reads, yielding one entry per CDR3 protein. The table records around 120,000 distinct CDR3 sequences, roughly an eighth of them present only once. The sample was blood, either unsorted or a sorted T cell fraction (not recorded which). All receptors derive from a female donor with ankylosing spondylitis or in good health (not recorded which).

This clonotype was seen many times. The chain employs TRBV6-2 or TRBV6-3 and TRBJ2-1; weak D call: TRBD1 (6 bases). The CDR3 loop spans 15 amino acids. Trimming removed 4 bases from V and 5 bases from J, with 15 bases in between. Germline V gene lookup returns CDR1 MNHEY and CDR2 SVGEGT. This CDR3 is CASSSTGNPHNEQFF. CDR3 nucleotide sequence: TGTGCCAGCAGTTCAACAGGGAATCCCCACAATGAGCAGTTCTTC.

A word on this clonotype: This may be a read error, as it is one base from a much larger clone. The V and J genes are TRBV20-1 and TRBJ1-5, with 9 nucleotides matching TRBD1. This CDR3 has 15 residues. The germline gives CDR1 DFQATT, CDR2 SNEGSKA (reference sequence). The CDR3 sequence: CSARDRVNSNQPKHF. The CDR3 nucleotides read TGCAGTGCGCGGGACAGGGTGAATAGCAATCAGCCCAAGCATTTT.

This clonotype was seen at least ten times. The rearrangement joins TRBV5-1 to TRBJ1-4, with D maybe TRBD1 (5 bases). In germline, CDR1 is SGHRS, CDR2 YFSETQ. Trimming pared 7 bases from V and 2 bases from J, leaving 12 bases between. This CDR3 contains 14 residues. The CDR3 nucleotides read TGCGCCAGCGGCCAGGGTTCGACTAATGAAAAACTGTTTTTT. Protein sequence: CASGQGSTNEKLFF. Full variable domain (rest looked up from reference TRBV5-1 and TRBJ1-4): KAGVTQTPRYLIKTRGQQVTLSCSPISGHRSVSWYQQTPGQGLQFLFEYFSETQRNKGNFPGRFSGRQFSNSRSEMNVSTLELGDSALYLCASGQGSTNEKLFFGSGTQLSVL.

The CDR3: CSAKMENSYEQYF. CDR3 bases: TGCAGTGCTAAAATGGAGAACTCCTACGAGCAGTACTTC. This chain connects TRBV20-1 to TRBJ2-7; D remains ambiguous. Deletions cut 4 bases from V and 0 bases from J, with 10 bases between. The CDR3 loop spans 13 amino acids. Germline V gives CDR1 DFQATT, CDR2 SNEGSKA (reference sequence).

The chain has TRBV5-1 and TRBJ2-6, with no clear D. V gave up 5 bases and J gave up 0 bases, with 9 bases separating them. Germline lookup yields CDR1 SGHRS and CDR2 YFSETQ. This CDR3 spans 15 amino acids. This chain's CDR3 is CASRTAYSGANVLTF. The CDR3 DNA reads TGCGCCAGCAGAACAGCGTACTCTGGGGCCAACGTCCTGACTTTC.

The chain uses TRBV7-3 and TRBJ2-4, with TRBD1 matching 8 bases. V dropped 8 bases and J dropped 7; count of bases not matched to a gene: 7. The CDR3 extends over 13 amino acids. Germline-derived CDR1 and CDR2 are SGHTA and FQGTGA. The CDR3 protein is CASGWTGLNIQYF. CDR3 nucleotide sequence: TGTGCCAGCGGCTGGACAGGGCTTAACATTCAGTACTTC.

This clonotype occurred a few times. This chain links TRBV11-1 with TRBJ2-1; D is possibly TRBD1 or TRBD2 (6 bases each). Germline lookup yields CDR1 SGHAT and CDR2 FQDESV (reference sequence). The length of the CDR3 is 18 residues. Trimming cost V 5 bases and J 0 bases, with 20 bases left between them. The DNA for the CDR3 is TGTGCCAGCAGCCAGGGGCTAGCGTCTAGGAGCTCCTACAATGAGCAGTTCTTC. This encodes CASSQGLASRSSYNEQFF.

This clonotype was seen more than once but under ten times. The chain couples TRBV29-1 to TRBJ1-5; TRBD1 might be the D (6 bases). CDR3 length equals 13 residues. Trimming took off 6 bases at V and 3 bases at J, with 12 bases between the two ends. From germline, CDR1 is SQVTM and CDR2 ANQGSEA. The CDR3 loop reads CSVVTGSNQPQHF. The CDR3 DNA follows: TGCAGCGTCGTCACAGGGTCCAATCAGCCCCAGCATTTT.

This chain connects TRBV7-9 to TRBJ1-1; 11 bases fit TRBD1. The CDR3 covers 15 residues. The germline V gene has CDR1 SEHNR and CDR2 FQNEAQ (reference sequence). Trimming cost V 5 bases and J 5 bases; bases outside gene matches: 7. CDR3 in DNA: TGTGCCAGCAGCGCCGGGACAGGGGGAGGGACTGAAGCTTTCTTT. It encodes CASSAGTGGGTEAFF.

As for this clonotype: In this CDR3 the conserved last residue, phenylalanine or tryptophan, is missing, so a read error is likely. The gene calls are TRBV9 and TRBJ2-5; 8 bases are shared with TRBD1. The V gene end was trimmed by 4 bases and the J gene end by 2 bases; junction bases not matched to a gene: 13. Per the germline V gene, CDR1 is SGDLS and CDR2 is YYNGEE. The CDR3 spans 17 residues. The CDR3 DNA is TGTGCCAGCAGCAAAGACAGGGGACAATACCCACAAGAGACCCAGTACTTG. Translating it yields CASSKDRGQYPQETQYL.

The table lists this clonotype with many counts. The chain recombines TRBV24-1 with TRBJ2-1; D remains ambiguous. The CDR3 loop spans 13 amino acids. Germline CDR1 and CDR2: KGHDR and SFDVKD. Trimming removed 2 bases at V and 5 bases at J, with 6 bases between. As DNA, the CDR3 is TGTGCCACCAGTGATTCCTATAACAATGAGCAGTTCTTC. It specifies CATSDSYNNEQFF.

The gene calls are TRBV20-1 and TRBJ2-2, with a weak D call TRBD1 (6 bases). V lost 3 bases and J lost 0, with 17 bases in between. The CDR3 has 17 residues. CDR1 is DFQATT, CDR2 SNEGSKA, per germline (reference sequence). The CDR3 protein is CSARDRTGPANTGELFF. The CDR3 DNA is TGCAGTGCTAGGGATCGTACAGGGCCAGCGAACACCGGGGAGCTGTTTTTT.

This clonotype has ten or more counts. The chain employs TRBV20-1 and TRBJ1-5, with 7 bases lining up with TRBD1. Germline assignment: CDR1 DFQATT and CDR2 SNEGSKA (reference sequence). The CDR3 contains 15 residues. V lost 4 bases to trimming and J lost 2 bases; unmatched junction nucleotides: 8. CDR3 protein: CSAMEGGKGNQPQHF. The CDR3 DNA reads as TGCAGTGCTATGGAAGGGGGCAAAGGCAATCAGCCCCAGCATTTT.

In this sample, this clonotype turned up many times. The chain has TRBV18 and TRBJ1-5; possibly TRBD1 for D (6 bases). The CDR3 is 17 residues long. V was cut by 5 bases and J by 5 bases, with 22 bases left in between. The germline CDR1 and CDR2 sequences are KGHSH and LQKENI. Written as DNA, the CDR3 is TGTGCCAGCTCATCCCTAGGCTGGGGGGCGAAGGATCAGCCCCAGCATTTT. Its protein product is CASSSLGWGAKDQPQHF.

This clonotype turned up a few times. This chain connects TRBV5-1 to TRBJ1-1; the D gene is possibly TRBD1 (6 bases). CDR3 length: 16 amino acids. The V gene lost 0 bases and the J gene lost 5 bases, with 17 bases spanning the gap. The V gene's germline CDR1 is SGHRS and CDR2 YFSETQ. CDR3 sequence: CASSLDQLGGGTEAFF. DNA of the CDR3: TGCGCCAGCAGCTTGGACCAGTTGGGAGGGGGGACTGAAGCTTTCTTT. The full variable domain, rest sourced from reference TRBV5-1 and TRBJ1-1, is KAGVTQTPRYLIKTRGQQVTLSCSPISGHRSVSWYQQTPGQGLQFLFEYFSETQRNKGNFPGRFSGRQFSNSRSEMNVSTLELGDSALYLCASSLDQLGGGTEAFFGQGTRLTVV.

This clonotype was observed a few times. The chain combines TRBV7-2 with TRBJ2-1; D gene ambiguous. Germline V gene data show CDR1 as SGHTA and CDR2 as FQGNSA. The CDR3 is 12 residues long. V was clipped by 3 bases and J by 7 bases, with 7 bases between them. The CDR3, as DNA: TGTGCCAGCAGCTTCGTCGCAAATGAGCAGTTCTTC. It yields the protein CASSFVANEQFF. The full variable domain, with the rest looked up from reference TRBV7-2 and TRBJ2-1, is GAGVSQSPSNKVTEKGKDVELRCDPISGHTALYWYRQSLGQGLEFLIYFQGNSAPDKSGLPSDRFSAERTGGSVSTLTIQRTQQEDSAVYLCASSFVANEQFFGPGTRLTVL.

Many counts were recorded for this clonotype. As DNA, the CDR3 is TGCGCCAGCAGCTTGGCCTCGGCGAGCTCTGGAAACACCATATATTTT. Translating gives CASSLASASSGNTIYF. The chain employs TRBV5-1 and TRBJ1-3, with no clear D. CDR3 length: 16 residues. Between the trimmed V and J ends, which lost 0 bases and 0 bases, there was a span of 10 bases. Per the germline V gene, CDR1 is SGHRS and CDR2 is YFSETQ. Full variable domain (outside the CDR3, taken from reference TRBV5-1 and TRBJ1-3): KAGVTQTPRYLIKTRGQQVTLSCSPISGHRSVSWYQQTPGQGLQFLFEYFSETQRNKGNFPGRFSGRQFSNSRSEMNVSTLELGDSALYLCASSLASASSGNTIYFGEGSWLTVV.

The V gene is TRBV19, the J gene TRBJ2-7, with a tentative D call TRBD1 (6 bases). The germline CDR1 and CDR2 sequences are LNHDA and SQIVND (reference sequence). CDR3 length: 12 residues. V was shortened by 5 bases and J by 7 bases, with 12 bases between the two germline ends. The CDR3 loop is CASSPQGREQYF. DNA of the CDR3: TGTGCCAGTAGTCCGCAGGGGCGGGAGCAGTACTTC.

This clonotype was observed at least ten times. The chain combines TRBV10-3 with TRBJ1-5; the D gene is possibly TRBD1 (5 bases). CDR3 size: 13 residues. Germline CDR1 and CDR2: ENHRY and SYGVKD. The V end was cut by 6 bases, the J end by 0 bases, with 6 bases between. The CDR3 is CAIRGDSNQPQHF. As DNA, the CDR3 is TGTGCCATCAGAGGGGATAGCAATCAGCCCCAGCATTTT.

As to this clonotype: Given a much more abundant clone one base away, this may be a read error. V and J are TRBV29-1 and TRBJ1-2, with D uncertain. CDR1 SQVTM and CDR2 ANQGSEA come from the germline V gene. The CDR3 extends over 12 amino acids. Trimming removed 4 bases from V and 1 base from J, with 7 bases in between. CDR3 sequence: CSVAWGNYGYTF. For the CDR3, the DNA is TGCAGCGTTGCATGGGGTAACTATGGCTACACCTTC.